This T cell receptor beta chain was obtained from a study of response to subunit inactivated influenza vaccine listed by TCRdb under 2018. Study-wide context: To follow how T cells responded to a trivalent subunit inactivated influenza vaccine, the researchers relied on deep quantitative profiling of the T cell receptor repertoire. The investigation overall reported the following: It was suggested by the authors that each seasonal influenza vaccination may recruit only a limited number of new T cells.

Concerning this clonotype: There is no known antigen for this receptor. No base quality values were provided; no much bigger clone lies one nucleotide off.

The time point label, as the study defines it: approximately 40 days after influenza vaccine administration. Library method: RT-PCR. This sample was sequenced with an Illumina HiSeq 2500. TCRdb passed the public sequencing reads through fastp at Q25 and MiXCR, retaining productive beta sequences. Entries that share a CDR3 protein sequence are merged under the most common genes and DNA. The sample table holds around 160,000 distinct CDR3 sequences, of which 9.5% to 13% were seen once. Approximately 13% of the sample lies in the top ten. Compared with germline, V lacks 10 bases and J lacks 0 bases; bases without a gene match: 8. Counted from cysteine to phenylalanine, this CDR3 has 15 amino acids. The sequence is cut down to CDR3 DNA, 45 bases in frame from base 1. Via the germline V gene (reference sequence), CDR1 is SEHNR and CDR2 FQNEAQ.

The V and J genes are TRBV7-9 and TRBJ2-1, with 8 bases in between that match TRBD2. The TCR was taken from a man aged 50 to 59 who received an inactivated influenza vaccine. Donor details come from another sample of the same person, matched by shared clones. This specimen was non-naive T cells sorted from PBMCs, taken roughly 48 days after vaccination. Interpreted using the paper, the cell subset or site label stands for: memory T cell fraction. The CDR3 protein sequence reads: CATHSGETSYNEQFF. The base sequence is TGTGCCACACATAGCGGGGAAACCTCCTACAATGAGCAGTTCTTC. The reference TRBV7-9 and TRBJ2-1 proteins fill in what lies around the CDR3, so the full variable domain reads DTGVSQNPRHKITKRGQNVTFRCDPISEHNRLYWYRQTLGQGPEFLTYFQNEAQLEKSRLLSDRFSAERPKGSFSTLEIQRTEQGDSAMYLCATHSGETSYNEQFFGPGTRLTVL.